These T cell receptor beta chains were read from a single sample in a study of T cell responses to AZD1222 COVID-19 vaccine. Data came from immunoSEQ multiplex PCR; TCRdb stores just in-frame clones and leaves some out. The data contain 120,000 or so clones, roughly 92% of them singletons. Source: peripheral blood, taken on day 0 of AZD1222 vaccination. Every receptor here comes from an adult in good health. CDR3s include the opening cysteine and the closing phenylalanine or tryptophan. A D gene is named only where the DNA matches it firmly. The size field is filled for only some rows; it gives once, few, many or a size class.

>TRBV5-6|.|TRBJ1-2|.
CASTHYDPYGYYGYTF
TGTGCCAGCACTCACTACGACCCTTACGGGTACTATGGCTACACCTTC
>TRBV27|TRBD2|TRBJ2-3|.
CASSPWTRYSSTDTQYF
TGTGCCAGCAGTCCGTGGACTAGATATTCTAGCACAGATACGCAGTATTTT
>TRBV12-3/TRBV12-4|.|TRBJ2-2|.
CASSSFFGGELFF
TGTGCCAGCAGTTCTTTCTTTGGCGGGGAGCTGTTTTTT
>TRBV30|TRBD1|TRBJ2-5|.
CAWSGDRAAVMDF
TGTGCCTGGAGTGGGGACAGGGCAGCCGTAATGGACTTC
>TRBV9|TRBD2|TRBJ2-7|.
CASSPGGAGAYEQYF
TGTGCCAGCAGCCCCGGGGGGGCGGGCGCCTACGAGCAGTACTTC
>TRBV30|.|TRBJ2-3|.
CAWSTGLGDTQYF
TGTGCCTGGAGCACAGGGTTAGGAGATACGCAGTATTTT
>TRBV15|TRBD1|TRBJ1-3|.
CATSRVGTGVGNTIYF
TGTGCCACCAGCAGAGTAGGGACAGGGGTCGGAAACACCATATATTTT
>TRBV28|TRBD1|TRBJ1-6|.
CASSSTGNSPLHF
TGTGCCAGCAGTTCGACAGGGAATTCACCCCTCCACTTT
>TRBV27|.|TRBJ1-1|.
CASSQNTEAFF
TGTGCCAGCAGTCAAAACACTGAAGCTTTCTTT
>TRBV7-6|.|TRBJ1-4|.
CASSLVGTAGNEKLFF
TGTGCCAGCAGCTTAGTCGGGACCGCCGGTAATGAAAAACTGTTTTTT
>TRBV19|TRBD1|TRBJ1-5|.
CASSTNQDRGFRGNQPQHF
TGTGCCAGTAGTACCAACCAGGACAGGGGGTTTCGGGGCAATCAGCCCCAGCATTTT
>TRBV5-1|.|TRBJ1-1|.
CASSVAGAEAFF
TGCGCCAGCAGCGTGGCAGGGGCTGAAGCTTTCTTT
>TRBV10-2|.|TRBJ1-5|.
CASSELSPMTGHQPQHF
TGCGCCAGCAGTGAGTTGTCCCCTATGACAGGACACCAGCCCCAGCATTTT
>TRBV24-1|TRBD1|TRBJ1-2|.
CATSDPRDSRNYGYTF
TGTGCCACCAGTGACCCCCGGGACAGCAGAAACTATGGCTACACCTTC
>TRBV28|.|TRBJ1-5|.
CASSLAGAYNQPQHF
TGTGCCAGCAGTTTAGCGGGGGCGTATAATCAGCCCCAGCATTTT
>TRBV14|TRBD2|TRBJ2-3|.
CASSPLAGAPTSTDTQYF
TGTGCCAGCAGTCCCCTAGCGGGGGCCCCTACTAGCACAGATACGCAGTATTTT
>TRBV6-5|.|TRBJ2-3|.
CASRQGHTDTQYF
TGTGCCAGCAGACAAGGGCATACAGATACGCAGTATTTT
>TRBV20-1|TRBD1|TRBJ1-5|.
CSASPGQSQHF
TGCAGTGCTAGCCCGGGACAGTCCCAGCATTTT
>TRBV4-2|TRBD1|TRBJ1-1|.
CASSQGSGQGNTEAFF
TGTGCCAGCAGCCAAGGGTCGGGACAGGGAAACACTGAAGCTTTCTTT
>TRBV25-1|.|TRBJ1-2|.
CASSEFTDYTF
TGTGCCAGCAGTGAATTTACTGACTACACCTTC
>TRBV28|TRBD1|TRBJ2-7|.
CASSPPGQGTYEQYF
TGTGCCAGCAGCCCCCCGGGACAGGGTACCTACGAGCAGTACTTC
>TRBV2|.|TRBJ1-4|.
CASSNRQVGKLFF
TGTGCCAGCAGTAACCGACAGGTGGGAAAACTGTTTTTT
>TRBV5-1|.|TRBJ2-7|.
CASSAGHYYEQYF
TGCGCCAGCAGCGCGGGACACTACTACGAGCAGTACTTC
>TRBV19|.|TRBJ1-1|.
CASSTRVNTEAFF
TGTGCCAGTAGTACGAGGGTTAACACTGAAGCTTTCTTT
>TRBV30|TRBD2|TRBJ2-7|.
CAWSGPMRGAQFSYEQYF
TGTGCCTGGAGTGGTCCCATGCGGGGGGCTCAGTTCTCCTACGAGCAGTACTTC
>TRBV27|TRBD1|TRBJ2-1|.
CASSPDRPPLYNEQFF
TGTGCCAGCAGTCCGGACAGGCCCCCACTCTACAATGAGCAGTTCTTC
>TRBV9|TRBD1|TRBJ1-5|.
CASSAEGANNQPQHF
TGTGCCAGCAGCGCGGAGGGGGCGAACAATCAGCCCCAGCATTTT
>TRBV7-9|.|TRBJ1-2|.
CASSLAGVGGYTF
TGTGCCAGCAGCTTAGCAGGGGTCGGTGGCTACACCTTC
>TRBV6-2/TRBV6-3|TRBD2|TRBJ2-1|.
CASSYSSIAGVYNEQFF
TGTGCCAGCAGTTACTCGAGTATAGCGGGGGTATACAATGAGCAGTTCTTC
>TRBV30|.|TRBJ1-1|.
CAWSVRNRNTEAFF
TGTGCCTGGAGTGTACGAAACAGGAACACTGAAGCTTTCTTT
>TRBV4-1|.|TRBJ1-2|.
CASSQERNLNYGYTF
TGCGCCAGCAGCCAAGAACGAAACCTAAACTATGGCTACACCTTC
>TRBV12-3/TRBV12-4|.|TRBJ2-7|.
CASSFGGNEQYF
TGTGCCAGCAGTTTCGGGGGAAACGAGCAGTACTTC
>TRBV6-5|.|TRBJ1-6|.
CASSMGGPNSPLHF
TGTGCCAGCAGTATGGGAGGACCAAATTCACCCCTCCACTTT
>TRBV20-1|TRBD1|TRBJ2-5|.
CSASGDGTGTLGTQYF
TGCAGTGCTAGTGGGGACGGGACAGGGACGCTTGGGACCCAGTACTTC
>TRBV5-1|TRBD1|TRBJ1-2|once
CASSLGQGARGYTF
TGCGCCAGCAGCTTGGGACAGGGGGCGCGAGGCTACACCTTC
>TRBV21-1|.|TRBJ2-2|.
CASSKEARRGELFF
TGTGCCAGCAGCAAAGAGGCTAGACGCGGGGAGCTGTTTTTT
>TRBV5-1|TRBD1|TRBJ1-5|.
CASSLTGVPNQPQHF
TGCGCCAGCAGCCTGACAGGGGTGCCGAATCAGCCCCAGCATTTT
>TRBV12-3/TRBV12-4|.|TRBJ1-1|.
CASSFSSGTEAFF
TGTGCCAGCAGTTTTAGTTCGGGGACTGAAGCTTTCTTT
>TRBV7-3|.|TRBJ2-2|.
CASSPGTANTGELFF
TGTGCCAGCAGCCCCGGGACTGCGAACACCGGGGAGCTGTTTTTT
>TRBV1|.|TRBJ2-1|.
CTSSLMRGTYNEQFF
TGCACCAGCAGCCTTATGAGGGGGACTTACAATGAGCAGTTCTTC
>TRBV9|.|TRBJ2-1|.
CASSDHRDSVFDSYNEQFF
TGTGCCAGCAGCGACCATCGGGACTCCGTTTTTGACTCCTACAATGAGCAGTTCTTC
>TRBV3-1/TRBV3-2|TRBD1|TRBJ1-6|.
CASSRDRFNSPLHF
TGTGCCAGCAGCCGGGACAGATTTAATTCACCCCTCCACTTT
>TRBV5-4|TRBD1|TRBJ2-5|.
CASTLDRRRETQYF
TGTGCCAGCACCTTGGACAGGAGGAGAGAGACCCAGTACTTC
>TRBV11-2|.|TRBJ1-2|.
CASSPSRGGYTF
TGTGCCAGCAGCCCATCCAGAGGAGGCTACACCTTC